A selection of T cell receptor beta chains follows, all from one sample in a study of response to subunit inactivated influenza vaccine. One entry per CDR3 protein, called by TCRdb with MiXCR from the RT-PCR reads. This repertoire shows roughly 670,000 distinct CDR3 sequences, 12% to 15% found once; its top ten account for approximately 7.6%. Sequencing was performed on PBMCs from blood, taken about 14 days before vaccination. The receptors stem from a man over 45 who received an inactivated influenza vaccine. CDR3s include the opening cysteine and the closing phenylalanine or tryptophan. The order of the fields is J gene, V gene, CDR3 protein.

TRBJ2-6 TRBV14 CASSRMKSGANVLTF
TRBJ2-7 TRBV19 CASSFSPGLEREQYF
TRBJ2-1 TRBV30 CAWTEWSSYNEQFF
TRBJ2-7 TRBV14 CASSPKTYGEQYF
TRBJ2-3 TRBV7-3 CASSPTSGTDTQYF
TRBJ2-4 TRBV12-3/TRBV12-4 CASTRGDIQYF
TRBJ2-7 TRBV28 CASRRDGYEQYF
TRBJ2-7 TRBV7-9 CASSFSEIYEQYF
TRBJ2-1 TRBV7-2 CASSLSGSSGYEQFF
TRBJ2-2 TRBV12-3/TRBV12-4 CASSQTTGLGTGELFF
TRBJ2-1 TRBV28 CASSLQLAKNEQFF
TRBJ1-2 TRBV4-1 CASSPGQIANYGYTF
TRBJ2-7 TRBV6-1 CASRIGPGREQYF
TRBJ2-6 TRBV11-2 CASSPIRTSPFSGANVLTF
TRBJ1-6 TRBV20-1 CSARVSDGPSPLHF
TRBJ2-7 TRBV10-2 CASTEGGTGIYEQYF
TRBJ2-7 TRBV5-1 CASSLTGTGGEQYF
TRBJ2-3 TRBV11-2 CASSPGVIYTDTQYF
TRBJ2-1 TRBV3-1 CASSQADRNEQFF
TRBJ2-2 TRBV6-2/TRBV6-3 CASSRLYTSTGELFF
TRBJ2-1 TRBV6-5 CASSYSETSGGRDEQFF
TRBJ2-1 TRBV29-1 CSVELDYSEQFF
TRBJ1-6 TRBV7-2 CASSRDVFSPLHF
TRBJ1-5 TRBV7-6 CASSLGKGSRQPQHF
TRBJ2-1 TRBV4-2 CASSQDRVRSDEQFF
TRBJ1-1 TRBV29-1 CSVAKSNTEAFF
TRBJ2-3 TRBV7-9 CASSSPIAHSTDTQYF
TRBJ2-1 TRBV20-1 CSADGTSGYNEQFF
TRBJ2-1 TRBV29-1 CSVVALSSYNEQFF
TRBJ1-1 TRBV7-2 CASSSSANTEAFF
TRBJ2-1 TRBV3-1 CASSQLLLADFYNEQFF
TRBJ1-5 TRBV12-3/TRBV12-4 CASSRQGYQPQHF
TRBJ2-2 TRBV5-1 CASSLKQATGELFF
TRBJ2-3 TRBV28 CASSLGDAGGHTDTQYF
TRBJ1-2 TRBV20-1 CSAPEAWGYTF
TRBJ2-1 TRBV20-1 CSASSGPRYNEQFF
TRBJ2-5 TRBV30 CAWSADVGGGETQYF
TRBJ2-1 TRBV29-1 CSAAGVGVREQFF
TRBJ2-6 TRBV12-3/TRBV12-4 CASKERPGANVLTF
TRBJ2-3 TRBV9 CASSVSSGVTTDTQYF
TRBJ2-3 TRBV6-2/TRBV6-3 CASRADRGRDTQYF
TRBJ2-1 TRBV30 CAWSKTGTSAYNEQFF
TRBJ2-1 TRBV7-3 CASSSGRATYNEQFF
TRBJ2-1 TRBV2 CASTPARRYSYNEQFF
TRBJ2-1 TRBV2 CASSESGSYNEQFF
TRBJ2-2 TRBV3-1 CASSQGTATHTGELFF
TRBJ2-4 TRBV12-3/TRBV12-4 CASSLRDRPNIQYF
TRBJ2-1 TRBV5-5 CASSLETGGLYNEQFF
TRBJ2-2 TRBV9 CASSVPVSGGELFF
TRBJ2-1 TRBV12-3/TRBV12-4 CASSLGRADEQFF